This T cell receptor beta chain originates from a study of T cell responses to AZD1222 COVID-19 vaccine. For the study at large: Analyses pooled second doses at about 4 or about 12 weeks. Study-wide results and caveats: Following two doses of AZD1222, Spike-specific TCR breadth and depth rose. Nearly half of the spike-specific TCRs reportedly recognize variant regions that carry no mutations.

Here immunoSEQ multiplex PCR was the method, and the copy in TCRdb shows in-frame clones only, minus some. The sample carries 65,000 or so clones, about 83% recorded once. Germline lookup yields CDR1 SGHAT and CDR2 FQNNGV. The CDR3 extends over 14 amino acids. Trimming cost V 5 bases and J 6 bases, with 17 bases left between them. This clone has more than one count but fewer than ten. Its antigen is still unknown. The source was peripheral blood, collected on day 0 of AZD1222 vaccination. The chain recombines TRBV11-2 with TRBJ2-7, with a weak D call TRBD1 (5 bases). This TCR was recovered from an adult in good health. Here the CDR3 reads CASSASRQDSEQYF. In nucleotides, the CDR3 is TGTGCCAGCAGCGCGTCTAGGCAAGACAGCGAGCAGTACTTC.